Listed here are 14 T cell receptor beta chains from one sample, sequenced in a study of identifying expanded T cells in peripheral blood. Measured with immunoSEQ multiplex PCR; TCRdb has only the in-frame clones, and not every one. Of about 94,000 clones in the sample, approximately 88% were seen once. Specimen: blood. Source of these receptors: a person aged 18 to 75 in good health.

The chain carries TRBV4-2 and TRBJ1-1; the D is unclear. Germline CDR1 LGHNA, CDR2 YNFKEQ. There are 12 residues in the CDR3. Deletions cut 5 bases from V and 1 base from J, with 5 bases between. CDR3 amino acids: CASSLRNTEAFF. CDR3 nucleotide sequence: TGTGCCAGCAGCTTGAGGAACACTGAAGCTTTCTTT.

This chain connects TRBV9 to TRBJ2-1, with TRBD2 as a possible D gene (5 bases). CDR1 and CDR2 (germline): SGDLS, YYNGEE. V was pared by 0 bases and J by 10 bases, with 11 bases between. This CDR3 has 13 amino acids. The CDR3 sequence is CASSVAGGREQFF. The CDR3 DNA reads TGTGCCAGCAGCGTAGCCGGAGGACGCGAGCAGTTCTTC.

The chain has TRBV6-5 and TRBJ2-7; 10 nucleotides line up with TRBD2. The V segment lost 5 bases and the J segment 1 base; nucleotides outside the gene matches: 5. The CDR3 is 15 residues long. Germline CDR1 MNHEY, CDR2 SVGAGI. CDR3 loop: CASSLTSGASYEQYF. The CDR3 DNA sequence: TGTGCCAGCAGTCTTACTAGCGGGGCATCCTACGAGCAGTACTTC.

This chain joins TRBV29-1 and TRBJ1-1; D is perhaps TRBD1 (6 bases). This CDR3 comprises 13 residues. The germline V and J ends were trimmed by 6 bases and 2 bases, with 13 bases remaining between them. Per germline, CDR1 SQVTM and CDR2 ANQGSEA. In DNA, the CDR3 is TGCAGCGTAGTTTCGACAGGCAACACTGAAGCTTTCTTT. Protein product: CSVVSTGNTEAFF.

The rearrangement links TRBV30 to TRBJ2-3; D gene uncertain. CDR3 size: 12 residues. The germline V gene has CDR1 GTSNPN and CDR2 SVGIG (reference sequence). Trimming took 4 bases from V and 4 from J, leaving 9 bases between them. As DNA, the CDR3 is TGTGCCTGGACCCCACAACCAGATACGCAGTATTTT. It codes for CAWTPQPDTQYF.

V is TRBV6-6 and J is TRBJ1-2; D might be TRBD1 (5 bases). This CDR3 region has 15 residues. Germline V gene data show CDR1 as MNHNY and CDR2 as SVGAGI (reference sequence). Trimming took off 4 bases at V and 4 bases at J, with 16 bases between the two ends. CDR3 in amino acids: CASSSLGGFSYGYTF. CDR3 nucleotides: TGTGCCAGCAGTTCCCTTGGGGGGTTCTCCTATGGCTACACCTTC.

Remarks on this clone: Other DNA sequences in the sample encode the same CDR3. The chain uses TRBV11-2 and TRBJ2-7; D is unresolved. The germline V and J ends were trimmed by 4 bases and 3 bases, with 4 bases remaining between them. In germline, CDR1 is SGHAT, CDR2 FQNNGV. The CDR3 is 11 amino acids. CDR3 bases: TGTGCCAGCAGCTCCCACTACGAGCAGTACTTC. Its translation is CASSSHYEQYF.

This rearrangement joins TRBV19 to TRBJ1-2, with 10 positions matching TRBD1. J gave up 7 bases and V 5 bases, and 1 base lay outside the gene matches. The CDR3 sequence is 12 residues long. In germline, CDR1 is LNHDA, CDR2 SQIVND (reference sequence). The CDR3 region has the DNA TGTGCCAGTAGTGGGACAGGGGTTGGCTACACCTTC. It encodes CASSGTGVGYTF.

This sequence joins TRBV2 and TRBJ1-3; D gene uncertain. With 1 base removed from V and 2 bases from J, the gap between germline ends came to 9 bases. The V gene's germline CDR1 is SNHLY and CDR2 FYNNEI. This CDR3 comprises 15 residues. CDR3 coding DNA: TGTGCCAGCAGTGAAGTAGGTTTGACTGGAAACACCATATATTTT. Protein product: CASSEVGLTGNTIYF.

V and J are TRBV11-2 and TRBJ1-1; unclear D gene. The germline gives CDR1 SGHAT, CDR2 FQNNGV. Trimming left V 4 bases short and J 1 base short, with 16 bases between. The CDR3 runs 16 residues. CDR3 sequence: CASSSSGRRGNTEAFF. The CDR3 coding sequence is TGTGCCAGCAGCTCCTCCGGACGGCGGGGGAACACTGAAGCTTTCTTT.

V usage is TRBV5-1 and J usage is TRBJ2-2; D not resolved. Looked up from germline, CDR1 is SGHRS and CDR2 is YFSETQ. Trimming took 0 bases from V and 4 from J, leaving 10 bases between them. The CDR3 runs to 15 residues. CDR3 in amino acids: CASSLGGSSTGELFF. The CDR3 DNA reads as TGCGCCAGCAGCTTGGGTGGGTCGAGCACCGGGGAGCTGTTTTTT. Full variable domain (missing parts from reference TRBV5-1 and TRBJ2-2): KAGVTQTPRYLIKTRGQQVTLSCSPISGHRSVSWYQQTPGQGLQFLFEYFSETQRNKGNFPGRFSGRQFSNSRSEMNVSTLELGDSALYLCASSLGGSSTGELFFGEGSRLTVL.

The sample holds one count of this clone. The chain links TRBV14 to TRBJ2-5; D uncertain. Germline values: CDR1 SGHDN, CDR2 FVKESK. Trimming took off 1 base at V and 5 bases at J, with 5 bases between the two ends. The CDR3 is 12 residues long. The DNA for the CDR3 is TGTGCCAGCAGCCAAGTCCGGGAGACCCAGTACTTC. Translating gives CASSQVRETQYF.

The chain combines TRBV7-9 with TRBJ2-3, with D unclear. Germline V lookup: CDR1 SEHNR, CDR2 FQNEAQ (reference sequence). Trimming removed 3 bases from V and 0 bases from J, with 16 bases in between. The CDR3 loop spans 17 amino acids. The CDR3 bases are TGTGCCAGCAGCTTCAATGGTGGGCGAGAAAGCACAGATACGCAGTATTTT. Translation: CASSFNGGRESTDTQYF.

This rearrangement joins TRBV28 to TRBJ1-3, with D maybe TRBD1 (6 bases). V lost 10 bases and J 4 bases, leaving 17 bases between the germline ends. This CDR3 spans 14 amino acids. The germline gives CDR1 MDHEN, CDR2 SYDVKM. CDR3 coding DNA: TGTGCCACCCAGAGGCAGGGGAGGGGAAACACCATATATTTT. This sequence encodes CATQRQGRGNTIYF.